This TCR beta chain was sequenced in a study of beta chain features in type 1 diabetes. Study-wide results and caveats: Type 1 diabetes patients had TCRB CDR3s that were shorter (moderately but significantly so) in all four CD4+ subsets.

TCRB transcripts that were expressed got sequenced, as all of the isolated RNA had been reverse transcribed. Using immunoSEQ multiplex PCR, the repertoire was profiled, and TCRdb retains in-frame clones only, with some absent. The sample has around 250,000 clones; roughly 20% are singletons. This clone has a handful of counts. Its antigen is still unknown. Germline V gene data show CDR1 as MNHEY and CDR2 as SVGAGI. This CDR3 contains 13 residues. The V segment lost 4 bases and the J segment 8 bases; nucleotides outside the gene matches: 4. The source is a middle-aged woman with type 1 diabetes. The sample consisted of naive CD4+ T cells from blood. The chain carries TRBV6-5 and TRBJ1-1; 10 nucleotides agree with TRBD1. CDR3 DNA sequence: TGTGCCAGCAGTTCCGGGACAGGGGCCGAAGCTTTCTTT. Translated, it gives CASSSGTGAEAFF.